These 18 T cell receptor beta chains came from one sample sequenced in a study of graft-versus-host responses after intestinal transplantation. Produced via immunoSEQ multiplex PCR; TCRdb's table is partial and in-frame only. This sample has some 110,000 clones, with approximately 84% found just once. No antigen is known for these receptors. This sample comprised unstimulated CD4+ T cells sorted from spleen or lymph node cells, obtained before intestinal transplant. The source of these receptors is a human donor who received an intestinal transplant.

J is TRBJ1-2 and V is TRBV18; 7 bases map to TRBD1. This CDR3 comprises 14 residues. Looked up from germline, CDR1 is KGHSH and CDR2 is LQKENI. With 2 bases clipped from V and 6 bases from J, the junction kept 6 bases outside the gene matches. Here the CDR3 reads CASSPGEGAHGYTF. The CDR3 DNA reads TGTGCCAGCTCACCAGGAGAGGGGGCACATGGCTACACCTTC.

As DNA, the CDR3 is TGTGCCAGCAGTTTAGGACCCTTCAATGAGCAGTTCTTC. Protein sequence: CASSLGPFNEQFF. The V call is TRBV28, the J call TRBJ2-1; D remains ambiguous. The CDR3 runs to 13 residues. Deletions cut 2 bases from V and 6 bases from J, with 8 bases between. Germline V lookup: CDR1 MDHEN, CDR2 SYDVKM.

CDR3 in amino acids: CASSNRGRGETQYF. The DNA of the CDR3 is TGTGCCAGCAGCAACCGAGGCAGGGGAGAGACCCAGTACTTC. The chain links TRBV9 to TRBJ2-5, with D perhaps matching TRBD1 (6 bases). Germline lookup yields CDR1 SGDLS and CDR2 YYNGEE. The CDR3 runs 14 residues. With 4 bases removed from V and 4 bases from J, the gap between germline ends came to 14 bases.

The rearrangement joins TRBV28 to TRBJ2-1, with TRBD1 identical over 8 bases. The CDR3 sequence is 12 residues long. Germline loops: CDR1 MDHEN, CDR2 SYDVKM. V was clipped by 4 bases and J by 10 bases; unmatched bases: 3. The CDR3 DNA sequence: TGTGCCAGCAGTTCAGGGGGCCGGGAGCAGTTCTTC. Amino acids: CASSSGGREQFF.

The chain is built from TRBV5-6 and TRBJ2-5, with 7 bases lining up with TRBD1. Looked up from germline, CDR1 is SGHDT and CDR2 is YYEEEE. The CDR3 consists of 16 residues. Trimming cost V 0 bases and J 9 bases; bases outside gene matches: 14. The CDR3 nucleotides are TGTGCCAGCAGCTTGGGTGCGACAGGGCACAAGTTGTCCCAGTACTTC. As protein: CASSLGATGHKLSQYF.

This clone was detected only a few times. The rearrangement joins TRBV19 to TRBJ2-7; 8 bases line up with TRBD1. This CDR3 has 12 residues. J was trimmed by 6 bases and V by 5 bases; bases with no gene match: 3. Germline assignment: CDR1 LNHDA and CDR2 SQIVND (reference sequence). The CDR3 loop reads CASSSGGVEQYF. The DNA of the CDR3 is TGTGCCAGTAGTTCAGGGGGCGTCGAGCAGTACTTC.

V gene TRBV9 combines with J gene TRBJ2-7; unclear D gene. This CDR3 has 13 amino acids. V was trimmed by 4 bases and J by 4 bases, leaving 12 bases between them. CDR1 SGDLS and CDR2 YYNGEE come from the germline V gene. CDR3 loop: CASSPRSNYEQYF. The CDR3 nucleotides are TGTGCCAGCAGCCCAAGGTCCAATTACGAGCAGTACTTC.

This sequence joins TRBV2 and TRBJ2-3; D unclear. Germline lookup yields CDR1 SNHLY and CDR2 FYNNEI. This CDR3 is built from 13 residues. Trimming left V 7 bases short and J 2 bases short, with 10 bases between. This CDR3 reads CASKVFHTDTQYF. The CDR3, as DNA: TGTGCCAGCAAGGTTTTTCACACAGATACGCAGTATTTT.

Comments on this clone: The sample carries other DNA sequences with the same CDR3. The chain employs TRBV10-3 and TRBJ2-3; 11 positions match TRBD2. Trimming cost V 6 bases and J 1 base; bases outside gene matches: 3. This CDR3 has 15 amino acids. Germline assignment: CDR1 ENHRY and CDR2 SYGVKD. The CDR3 nucleotides read TGTGCCATCAGCGGGACTAGCGGAGGCACAGATACGCAGTATTTT. Translated, it gives CAISGTSGGTDTQYF.

The rearrangement links TRBV6-5 to TRBJ2-7; D unclear. Germline CDR1 reads MNHEY; CDR2 reads SVGAGI. The CDR3 runs 16 residues. Trimming took 0 bases from V and 6 from J, leaving 18 bases between them. The CDR3 nucleotides are TGTGCCAGCAGTTACTCGCCGGCGTCCCTGGTCCCCGAGCAGTACTTC. Translated, it gives CASSYSPASLVPEQYF.

The CDR3 DNA sequence: TGTGCCAGCAGCTTAGGGGGAACGGGGCAGGGATTTTACGAGCAGTACTTC. It codes for CASSLGGTGQGFYEQYF. V usage is TRBV7-6 and J usage is TRBJ2-7, with D possibly called TRBD1 or TRBD2 (5 bases each). The CDR3 runs 17 residues. V was shortened by 1 base and J by 4 bases, with 20 bases between the two germline ends. Germline V lookup: CDR1 SGHVS, CDR2 FNYEAQ.

The chain combines TRBV18 with TRBJ1-1; D might be TRBD1 (6 bases). The CDR3 length is 16 residues. Germline V lookup: CDR1 KGHSH, CDR2 LQKENI. Trimming stripped 0 bases from V and 4 bases from J, with 15 bases between. The CDR3 loop is CASSPPVAGGLTEAFF. The CDR3 DNA is TGTGCCAGCTCACCACCGGTTGCCGGGGGCCTCACTGAAGCTTTCTTT. Together with reference TRBV18 and TRBJ1-1, the CDR3 gives the full variable domain: NAGVMQNPRHLVRRRGQEARLRCSPMKGHSHVYWYRQLPEEGLKFMVYLQKENIIDESGMPKERFSAEFPKEGPSILRIQQVVRGDSAAYFCASSPPVAGGLTEAFFGQGTRLTVV.

The J gene is TRBJ2-1, the V gene TRBV7-6; D is perhaps TRBD1 or TRBD2 (5 bases each). Germline V gives CDR1 SGHVS, CDR2 FNYEAQ. CDR3 length: 19 amino acids. The V end lost 1 base, the J end lost 0 bases, and 19 bases lay between the germline ends. The CDR3 region is CASSLVFKGTLSSYNEQFF. As DNA, the CDR3 is TGTGCCAGCAGCTTAGTTTTTAAGGGGACCCTGTCCTCCTACAATGAGCAGTTCTTC.

The chain links TRBV6-1 to TRBJ2-7; 13 nucleotides match TRBD2. This CDR3 comprises 19 residues. J was trimmed by 6 bases and V by 1 base; bases with no gene match: 15. The germline gives CDR1 MNHNS, CDR2 SASEGT. This CDR3 reads CASSEVGTLTSGRPSEQYF. In nucleotides, the CDR3 is TGTGCCAGCAGTGAAGTGGGGACCTTGACTAGCGGGAGGCCCAGCGAGCAGTACTTC.

V usage is TRBV7-4 and J usage is TRBJ2-1; tentatively, D is TRBD2 (6 bases). Deletions cut 3 bases from V and 5 bases from J, with 8 bases between. This CDR3 contains 13 residues. Germline V gene lookup returns CDR1 SGHVT and CDR2 SQSDAQ. Written as DNA, the CDR3 is TGTGCCAGCAGCTTGGCGGGACACAATGAGCAGTTCTTC. Its protein product is CASSLAGHNEQFF.

This chain joins TRBV7-7 and TRBJ2-5; D uncertain. CDR1 and CDR2 (germline): SSHAT, FNYEAQ (reference sequence). V was pared by 1 base and J by 5 bases, with 8 bases between. This CDR3 spans 13 amino acids. The CDR3 reads CASSLDSLETQYF. The CDR3 region has the DNA TGTGCCAGCAGCTTAGACAGCTTGGAGACCCAGTACTTC.

The chain joins TRBV7-2 to TRBJ1-1, with D uncertain. V lost 7 bases to trimming and J lost 0 bases, with 3 bases between them. Germline V gives CDR1 SGHTA, CDR2 FQGNSA. This CDR3 has 11 amino acids. The CDR3 is CASKLNTEAFF. CDR3 nucleotide sequence: TGTGCCAGCAAACTGAACACTGAAGCTTTCTTT.

This clone was recorded once. The gene calls are TRBV7-9 and TRBJ1-1; D is unresolved. The CDR3 has 15 amino acids. Germline V gene sequence: CDR1 SEHNR, CDR2 FQNEAQ (reference sequence). Trimming left V 0 bases short and J 7 bases short, with 15 bases between. The CDR3 loop reads CASSLARLGLGEAFF. The CDR3 coding sequence is TGTGCCAGCAGCTTAGCTCGTCTTGGGTTAGGTGAAGCTTTCTTT.